Presented here are 13 T cell receptor beta chains from one specimen sequenced in a study of blood T cell repertoires in COVID-19. Here immunoSEQ multiplex PCR was the method, and the copy in TCRdb shows in-frame clones only, minus some. The sample includes 300,000 to 450,000 clones, around 85% seen only once; the top ten take 3.6%. The sequenced sample was peripheral blood. These receptors were collected from a woman aged 18-29 years with acute or convalescent COVID-19.

The V call is TRBV19, the J call TRBJ1-5; D is ambiguous. Trimming stripped 8 bases from V and 3 bases from J, with 8 bases between. CDR1 LNHDA and CDR2 SQIVND come from the germline V gene (reference sequence). The CDR3 loop spans 12 amino acids. CDR3 nucleotides: TGTGCCAGTGGCCACACCAATCAGCCCCAGCATTTT. Encoded protein: CASGHTNQPQHF. Using reference TRBV19 and TRBJ1-5 for the parts outside the CDR3, the full variable domain is DGGITQSPKYLFRKEGQNVTLSCEQNLNHDAMYWYRQDPGQGLRLIYYSQIVNDFQKGDIAEGYSVSREKKESFPLTVTSAQKNPTAFYLCASGHTNQPQHFGDGTRLSIL.

This chain uses TRBV27 with TRBJ2-5; possible D gene TRBD1, 6 bases. This CDR3 has 13 residues. The germline V gene encodes CDR1 MNHEY and CDR2 SMNVEV (reference sequence). Trimming shortened V by 5 bases and J by 3 bases, and 10 bases separated the two germline ends. CDR3 sequence reads: CASSENREETQYF. The CDR3 DNA reads as TGTGCCAGCAGTGAGAACAGGGAAGAGACCCAGTACTTC.

The chain recombines TRBV5-6 with TRBJ1-1; D might be TRBD1 (5 bases). This CDR3 has 12 amino acids. V dropped 0 bases and J dropped 7 bases, with 7 bases sitting between them. Germline V lookup: CDR1 SGHDT, CDR2 YYEEEE. CDR3 DNA sequence: TGTGCCAGCAGCTTGGGTCAGGGTGAAGCTTTCTTT. This sequence encodes CASSLGQGEAFF.

V gene TRBV19 combines with J gene TRBJ1-1; TRBD1 is a possible D gene (5 bases). V lost 4 bases and J lost 0, with 6 bases in between. CDR1 is LNHDA and CDR2 is SQIVND in the germline V gene (reference sequence). This CDR3 spans 13 amino acids. Here the CDR3 DNA reads TGTGCCAGTAGTACCAGGGTGAACACTGAAGCTTTCTTT. Its protein is CASSTRVNTEAFF.

The genes are TRBV4-1 and TRBJ2-7, with 12 bases lining up with TRBD2. The CDR3 sequence is 15 residues long. Germline V gene sequence: CDR1 MGHRA, CDR2 YSYEKL. With 1 base clipped from V and 7 bases from J, the junction kept 5 bases outside the gene matches. The CDR3 DNA follows: TGCGCCAGCAGCCAAGGACTAGCGGGAGACCGGGAGCAGTACTTC. Protein sequence: CASSQGLAGDREQYF.

The genes are TRBV6-5 and TRBJ1-1, with D unclear. Germline lookup yields CDR1 MNHEY and CDR2 SVGAGI. The CDR3 is made up of 14 amino acids. V gave up 6 bases and J gave up 12 bases, with 23 bases separating them. In nucleotides, the CDR3 is TGTGCCAGCAGCCCAGAGCCTCCCTTTGCGGATCCTTTCTTT. This sequence encodes CASSPEPPFADPFF.

This clone was counted a single time. V and J are TRBV9 and TRBJ2-2, with 13 bases that match TRBD2. The V gene's germline CDR1 is SGDLS and CDR2 YYNGEE. The CDR3 is 16 amino acids. V shed 5 bases and J 7 bases; nucleotides not matched to a gene: 8. DNA of the CDR3: TGTGCCAGCAGTCCCGGACTAGCGGGAGCACACGGGGAGCTGTTTTTT. As protein: CASSPGLAGAHGELFF.

The chain couples TRBV12-5 to TRBJ2-2; D might be TRBD2 (5 bases). CDR1 and CDR2 from the germline V gene are LGHNT and FRNRAP. CDR3 length: 17 amino acids. Between the trimmed V and J ends, which lost 1 base and 2 bases, there was a span of 14 bases. CDR3 DNA: TGTGCTAGTGGTTTGGACCGCCGCAGCGGCAACACCGGGGAGCTGTTTTTT. This gives the protein CASGLDRRSGNTGELFF.

V and J are TRBV7-9 and TRBJ1-5; D is uncertain. The CDR3 has 14 residues. Trimming cost V 1 base and J 6 bases, with 10 bases left between them. Germline V gene data show CDR1 as SEHNR and CDR2 as FQNEAQ (reference sequence). The CDR3 DNA reads as TGTGCCAGCAGCTTAGATACGGGAACTCAGCCCCAGCATTTT. It codes for CASSLDTGTQPQHF.

This clone was picked up one time. This sequence joins TRBV6-1 and TRBJ2-2, with D maybe TRBD1 (7 bases). Germline loops: CDR1 MNHNS, CDR2 SASEGT. CDR3 length: 16 residues. The V end was cut by 4 bases, the J end by 7 bases, with 19 bases between. The CDR3 sequence: CASSVFQGGMGGELFF. In DNA form, the CDR3 reads TGTGCCAGCAGTGTATTCCAGGGGGGCATGGGCGGGGAGCTGTTTTTT.

The chain carries TRBV6-5 and TRBJ2-1, with a weak D call TRBD2 (7 bases). The V gene lost 4 bases and the J gene lost 9 bases, with 16 bases spanning the gap. The germline V gene encodes CDR1 MNHEY and CDR2 SVGAGI. There are 14 residues in the CDR3. Written as DNA, the CDR3 is TGTGCCAGCAGTTGGGAGGGGGGGCTGAGTGAGCAGTTCTTC. Translation gives CASSWEGGLSEQFF.

The chain links TRBV27 to TRBJ2-3, with D possibly TRBD2 on 7 matching bases. The ends were cut back, 1 base at V and 4 bases at J, with 12 bases in the middle. Germline V gene data show CDR1 as MNHEY and CDR2 as SMNVEV (reference sequence). This CDR3 is 15 amino acids long. This chain's CDR3 is CASSLFGGAADTQYF. CDR3 DNA sequence: TGTGCCAGCAGTTTATTTGGGGGGGCCGCAGATACGCAGTATTTT.

CDR3 DNA: TGTGCCAGCAGTTTAGGTTCGGGAGACGTCTACGAGCAGTACTTC. This encodes CASSLGSGDVYEQYF. The gene calls are TRBV27 and TRBJ2-7; a weak D match, TRBD2 (6 bases). From germline, CDR1 is MNHEY and CDR2 SMNVEV (reference sequence). CDR3 length: 15 residues. The germline V and J ends were trimmed by 2 bases and 3 bases, with 14 bases remaining between them.